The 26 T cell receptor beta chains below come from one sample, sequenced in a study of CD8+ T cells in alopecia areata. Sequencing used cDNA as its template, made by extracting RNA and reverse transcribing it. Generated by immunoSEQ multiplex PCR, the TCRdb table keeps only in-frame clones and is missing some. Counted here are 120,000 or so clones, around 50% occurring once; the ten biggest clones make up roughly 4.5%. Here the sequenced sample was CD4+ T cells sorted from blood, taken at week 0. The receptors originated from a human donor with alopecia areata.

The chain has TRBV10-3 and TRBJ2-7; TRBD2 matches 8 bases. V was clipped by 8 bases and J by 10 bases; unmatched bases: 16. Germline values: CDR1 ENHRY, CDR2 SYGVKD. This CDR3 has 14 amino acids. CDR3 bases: TGTGCCATCTCCCAGATGGAGCGGGGGTCCCCCCAGTACTTC. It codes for CAISQMERGSPQYF.

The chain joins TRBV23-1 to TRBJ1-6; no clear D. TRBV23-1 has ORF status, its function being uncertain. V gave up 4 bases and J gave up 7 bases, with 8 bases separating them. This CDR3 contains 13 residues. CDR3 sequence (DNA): TGCGCCAGCAGTCGGCTCAAGAATTCACCCCTCCACTTT. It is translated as CASSRLKNSPLHF.

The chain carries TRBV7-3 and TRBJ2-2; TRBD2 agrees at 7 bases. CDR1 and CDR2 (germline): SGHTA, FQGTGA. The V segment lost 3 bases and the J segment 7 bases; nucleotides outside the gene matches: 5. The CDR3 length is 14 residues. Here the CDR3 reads CASSFSGGSGELFF. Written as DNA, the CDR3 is TGTGCCAGCAGCTTTAGCGGCGGGAGCGGGGAGCTGTTTTTT.

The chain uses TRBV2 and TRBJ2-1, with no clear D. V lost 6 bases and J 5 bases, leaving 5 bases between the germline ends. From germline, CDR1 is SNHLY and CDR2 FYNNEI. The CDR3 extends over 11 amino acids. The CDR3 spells CASSRNNEQFF. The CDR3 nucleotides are TGTGCCAGCAGCAGAAACAATGAGCAGTTCTTC.

The CDR3 DNA reads TGTGCCAGCAGCTTACTGAACACCGGGGAGCTGTTTTTT. It yields the protein CASSLLNTGELFF. This chain joins TRBV7-9 and TRBJ2-2, with D uncertain. V was clipped by 2 bases and J by 1 base, with 2 bases between them. The germline CDR1 and CDR2 sequences are SEHNR and FQNEAQ (reference sequence). The CDR3 consists of 13 residues.

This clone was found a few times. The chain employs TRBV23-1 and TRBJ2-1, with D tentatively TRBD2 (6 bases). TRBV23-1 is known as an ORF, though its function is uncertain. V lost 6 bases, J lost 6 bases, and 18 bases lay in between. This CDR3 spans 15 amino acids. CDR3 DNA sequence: TGCGCCAGCAGCGGGACCGGGAGTTGTAGCAATGAGCAGTTCTTC. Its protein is CASSGTGSCSNEQFF.

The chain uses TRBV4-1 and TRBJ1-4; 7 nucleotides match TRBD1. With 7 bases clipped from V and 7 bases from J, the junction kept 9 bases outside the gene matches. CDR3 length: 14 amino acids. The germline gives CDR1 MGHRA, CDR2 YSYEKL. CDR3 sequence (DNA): TGCGCCAGCACCCTAGGACAGGCGACTGAAAAACTGTTTTTT. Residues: CASTLGQATEKLFF.

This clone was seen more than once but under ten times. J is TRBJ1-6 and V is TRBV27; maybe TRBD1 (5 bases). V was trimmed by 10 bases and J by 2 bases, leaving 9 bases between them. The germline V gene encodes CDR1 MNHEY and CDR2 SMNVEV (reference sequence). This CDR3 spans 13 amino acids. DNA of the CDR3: TGTGCCACAAGGACAACCTATAATTCACCCCTCCACTTT. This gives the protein CATRTTYNSPLHF.

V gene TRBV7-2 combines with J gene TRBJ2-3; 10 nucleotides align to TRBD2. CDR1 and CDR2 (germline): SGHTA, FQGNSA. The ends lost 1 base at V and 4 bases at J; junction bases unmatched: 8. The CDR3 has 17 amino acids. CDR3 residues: CASSLGFPSGSPDTQYF. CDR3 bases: TGTGCCAGCAGCTTAGGTTTCCCTAGCGGGAGCCCAGATACGCAGTATTTT.

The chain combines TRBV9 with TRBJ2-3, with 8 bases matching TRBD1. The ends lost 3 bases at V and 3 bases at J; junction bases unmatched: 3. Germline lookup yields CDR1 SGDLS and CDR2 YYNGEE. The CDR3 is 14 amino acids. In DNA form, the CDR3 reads TGTGCCAGCAGCGCGGACAGGGAGACAGATACGCAGTATTTT. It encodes CASSADRETDTQYF.

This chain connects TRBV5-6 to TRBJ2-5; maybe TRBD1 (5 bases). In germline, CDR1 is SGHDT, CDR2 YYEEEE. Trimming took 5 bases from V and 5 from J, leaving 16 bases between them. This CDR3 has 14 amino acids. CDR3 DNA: TGTGCCAGCAGTTGGGGCCGAGAGGCGGAGACCCAGTACTTC. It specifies CASSWGREAETQYF.

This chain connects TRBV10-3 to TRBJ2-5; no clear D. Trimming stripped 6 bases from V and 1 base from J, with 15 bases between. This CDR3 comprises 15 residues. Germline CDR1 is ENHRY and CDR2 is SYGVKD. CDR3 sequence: CAIRSLGGAQETQYF. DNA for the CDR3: TGTGCCATCAGATCCTTGGGTGGAGCCCAAGAGACCCAGTACTTC.

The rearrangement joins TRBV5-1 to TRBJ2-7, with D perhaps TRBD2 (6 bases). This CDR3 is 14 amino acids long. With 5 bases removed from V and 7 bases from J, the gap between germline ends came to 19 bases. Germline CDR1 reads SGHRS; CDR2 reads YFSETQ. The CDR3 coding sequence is TGCGCCAGCAGTGACGGGAGCTTCGGGGAAGAGCAGTACTTC. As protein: CASSDGSFGEEQYF.

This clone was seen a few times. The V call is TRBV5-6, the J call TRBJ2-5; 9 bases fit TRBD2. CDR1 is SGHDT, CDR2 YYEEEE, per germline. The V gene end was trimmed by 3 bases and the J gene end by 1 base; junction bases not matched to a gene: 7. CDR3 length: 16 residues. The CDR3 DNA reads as TGTGCCAGCAGCTCTAAACTAGCGGGCCCCCAAGAGACCCAGTACTTC. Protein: CASSSKLAGPQETQYF.

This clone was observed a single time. In DNA, the CDR3 is TGTGCCAGCAGTGAGGTGACAGGGGGCGAGCAGTACTTC. The encoded protein is CASSEVTGGEQYF. The chain uses TRBV2 and TRBJ2-7; TRBD1 agrees at 9 bases. Germline V CDR1 and CDR2: SNHLY, FYNNEI. This CDR3 contains 13 residues. Trimming at V came to 3 bases and at J to 6 bases, leaving 3 bases not matched to a gene.

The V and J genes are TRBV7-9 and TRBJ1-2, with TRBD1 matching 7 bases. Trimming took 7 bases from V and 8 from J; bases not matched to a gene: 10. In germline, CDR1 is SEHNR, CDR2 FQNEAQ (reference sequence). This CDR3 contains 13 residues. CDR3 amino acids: CASTPQTGFGYTF. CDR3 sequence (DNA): TGTGCCAGCACGCCCCAGACAGGGTTCGGCTACACCTTC. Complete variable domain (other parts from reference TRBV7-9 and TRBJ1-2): DTGVSQNPRHKITKRGQNVTFRCDPISEHNRLYWYRQTLGQGPEFLTYFQNEAQLEKSRLLSDRFSAERPKGSFSTLEIQRTEQGDSAMYLCASTPQTGFGYTFGSGTRLTVV.

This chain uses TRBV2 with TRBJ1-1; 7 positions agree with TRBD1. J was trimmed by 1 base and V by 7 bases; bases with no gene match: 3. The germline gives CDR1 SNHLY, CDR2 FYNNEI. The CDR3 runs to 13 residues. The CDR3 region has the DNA TGTGCCAGCATCGGGACAGCGAACACTGAAGCTTTCTTT. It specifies CASIGTANTEAFF.

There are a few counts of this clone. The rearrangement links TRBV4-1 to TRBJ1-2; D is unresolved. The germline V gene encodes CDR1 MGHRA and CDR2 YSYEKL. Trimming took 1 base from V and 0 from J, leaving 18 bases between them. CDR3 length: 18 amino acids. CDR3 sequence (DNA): TGCGCCAGCAGCCAAGGGTTACTTAGGCGGGAAGCTAACTATGGCTACACCTTC. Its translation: CASSQGLLRREANYGYTF.

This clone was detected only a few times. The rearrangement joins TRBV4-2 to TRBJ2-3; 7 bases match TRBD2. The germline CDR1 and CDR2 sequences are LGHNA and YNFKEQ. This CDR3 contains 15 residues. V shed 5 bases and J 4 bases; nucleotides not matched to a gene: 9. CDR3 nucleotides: TGTGCCAGCAGCGAGAGCGGGGTCCCCCCAGATACGCAGTATTTT. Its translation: CASSESGVPPDTQYF.

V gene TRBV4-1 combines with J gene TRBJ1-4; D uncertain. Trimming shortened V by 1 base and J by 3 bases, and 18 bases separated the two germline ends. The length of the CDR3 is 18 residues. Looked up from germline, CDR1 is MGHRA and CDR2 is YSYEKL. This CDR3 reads CASSQVITRRRANEKLFF. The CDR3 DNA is TGCGCCAGCAGCCAAGTTATAACTCGCAGGAGGGCTAATGAAAAACTGTTTTTT.

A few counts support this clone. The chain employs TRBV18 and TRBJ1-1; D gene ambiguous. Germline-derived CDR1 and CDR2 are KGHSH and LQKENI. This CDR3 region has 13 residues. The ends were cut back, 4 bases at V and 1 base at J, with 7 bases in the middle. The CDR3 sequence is CASSHSENTEAFF. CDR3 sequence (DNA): TGTGCCAGCTCACACAGCGAGAACACTGAAGCTTTCTTT.

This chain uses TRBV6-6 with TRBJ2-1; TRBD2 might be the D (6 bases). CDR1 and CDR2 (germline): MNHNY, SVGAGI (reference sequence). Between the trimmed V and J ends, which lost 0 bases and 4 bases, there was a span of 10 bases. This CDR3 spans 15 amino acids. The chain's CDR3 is CASSYSRGLYNEQFF. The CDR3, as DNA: TGTGCCAGCAGTTACTCGAGGGGACTTTACAATGAGCAGTTCTTC.

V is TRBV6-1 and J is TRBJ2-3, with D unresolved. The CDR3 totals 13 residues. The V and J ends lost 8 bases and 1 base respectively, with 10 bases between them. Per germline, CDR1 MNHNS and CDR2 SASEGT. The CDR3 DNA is TGTGCCAGCGCTGTTTGGGGCACAGATACGCAGTATTTT. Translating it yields CASAVWGTDTQYF.

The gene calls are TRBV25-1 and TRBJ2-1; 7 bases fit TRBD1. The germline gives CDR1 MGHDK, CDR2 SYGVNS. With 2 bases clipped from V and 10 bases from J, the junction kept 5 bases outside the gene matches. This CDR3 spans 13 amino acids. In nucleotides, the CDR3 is TGTGCCAGCAGTGAAAATCCGGGACAGGAGCAGTTCTTC. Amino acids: CASSENPGQEQFF.

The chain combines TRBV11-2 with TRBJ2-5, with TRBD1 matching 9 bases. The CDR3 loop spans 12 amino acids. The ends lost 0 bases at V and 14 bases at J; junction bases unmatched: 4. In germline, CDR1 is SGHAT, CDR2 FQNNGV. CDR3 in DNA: TGTGCCAGCAGCTTAGATGGGACAGGGCCATACTTC. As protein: CASSLDGTGPYF.

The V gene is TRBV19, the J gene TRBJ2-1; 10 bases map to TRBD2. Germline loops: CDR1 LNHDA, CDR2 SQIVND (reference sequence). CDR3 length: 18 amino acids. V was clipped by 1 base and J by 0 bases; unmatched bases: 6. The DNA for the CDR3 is TGTGCCAGTAGTATAGTAGCGGGGGGAGTCAGCTCCTACAATGAGCAGTTCTTC. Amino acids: CASSIVAGGVSSYNEQFF.